This T cell receptor beta chain is from a study of shared clonotypes between healthy human individuals. Notes on this clone: Its antigen is not known.

Some clones are missing from TCRdb's copy, which holds only in-frame ones; the method was immunoSEQ multiplex PCR. The data contain about 1.1 million clones, roughly 74% of them seen just once; the ten biggest clones take up about 0.52%. Overall study findings and caveats: Rarefaction gave evidence that sorted-subset sequencing remained incomplete despite large depth.

The sequencing sample was made of memory CD4+ T cells from PBMCs. The subset: CD45RA-negative fraction. The sequence was obtained from a man younger than 35 in good health. Some clones in this sample may be carry-over from other donors' samples.

CDR3 sequence (DNA): TGTGCCAGCAGCTTAAAGACAGGGGGCTCGTACGAGCAGTACTTC. The encoded protein is CASSLKTGGSYEQYF. The chain recombines TRBV5-4 with TRBJ2-7; TRBD1 agrees at 10 bases. V was clipped by 2 bases and J by 4 bases; unmatched bases: 6. Germline assignment: CDR1 SGHNT and CDR2 YYREEE (reference sequence). CDR3 length: 15 residues.